This T cell receptor (beta chain) is from a study of CD8 T cells in Susac syndrome. The RNA, roughly 0.45 to 1 ug, was put through reverse transcription using random hexamers. MiXCR, run by TCRdb on the immunoSEQ multiplex PCR reads, gives a single entry per CDR3 protein. This sample carries fewer than 200,000 distinct CDR3 sequences, roughly nine tenths of them seen once, and the ten largest clones take around 0.085%. In germline, CDR1 is MDHEN, CDR2 SYDVKM. V lost 3 bases to trimming and J lost 1 base, with 13 bases between them. The CDR3 consists of 16 residues. This chain uses TRBV28 with TRBJ1-5; D unresolved. The sample taken for sequencing was CD4+ T cells from PBMCs. This receptor was identified in a human donor with Susac syndrome. The CDR3 is CASSFPGLGSNQPQHF. The DNA for the CDR3 is TGTGCCAGCAGTTTCCCCGGGTTGGGGAGCAATCAGCCCCAGCATTTT.